This T cell receptor (beta chain) originates from a study of vaccination and CD4 T cells after COVID-19. Treatment meaning: roughly ten-day PBMC culture with coronavirus spike peptide pools or control peptides (ViraFEST assay). T cells were expanded with peptide pools, and expanded clonotypes were identified by TCR sequencing. Two million PBMCs went into each well for culture with around 9.2 IU/ml IL-2 and about 10 ug/ml peptide pools. Cultured CD4+ T cell DNA was sequenced using the Oncomine TCR Beta short-read assay. From the PCR reads, TCRdb called clonotypes with MiXCR, one entry per CDR3 protein. The sample contains 15,000 to 20,000 distinct CDR3 sequences, around 80% of which appear only once. In the case of this clonotype: Its antigen remains unknown.

Study-wide results and caveats: Convalescent patients gained a median approximately 90% of their reactive clones only post-vaccination.

The CDR3 runs 15 residues. V was pared by 3 bases and J by 2 bases, with 2 bases of the junction left unmatched. CDR1 and CDR2 (germline): MGHDK, SYGVNS. This sequence originates from a human donor who received a COVID-19 vaccine. Source: CD4+ T cells from blood, cultured in vitro, taken after SARS-CoV-2 vaccination. The chain joins TRBV25-1 to TRBJ1-3; 9 bases line up with TRBD1. CDR3 sequence: CASSDTGGAGNTIYF. As DNA, the CDR3 is TGTGCCAGCAGTGATACAGGGGGCGCTGGAAACACCATATATTTT.